This TCR beta chain was sequenced during a study of blood T cells in healthy people across ages. A second about 7 to 11 cycle PCR used barcoded and J-beta primers. MiXCR, applied by TCRdb to the 5' RACE reads, yields one record per CDR3 protein. The sample holds about 640,000 distinct CDR3 sequences, about 30% seen once. In this sample, this clonotype turned up many times. This CDR3 contains 17 residues. V lost 5 bases and J lost 4; bases outside the gene matches: 10. CDR1 and CDR2 (germline): MDHEN, SYDVKM. The genes are TRBV28 and TRBJ2-5, with TRBD2 matching over 13 bases. The sequence was obtained from a woman of 80 years or more in good health. The sample taken for sequencing was blood. In DNA, the CDR3 is TGTGCCAGCAGTCGCCGTACTAGCGGGGGGGCCGGAGAGACCCAGTACTTC. Translated: CASSRRTSGGAGETQYF.